The entry that follows covers one TCR beta chain sequence. Its target is not known. This record comes from a study of shared clonotypes between healthy human individuals. Study summary: The study used three CD4 naive, three CD4 memory, two CD8 naive and one CD8 memory plate per donor.

CD45RO-negative, CCR7-selected cells formed the naive CD8 fraction, which excluded terminally differentiated effector memory CD45RA+ cells. At a deep level, the assay was run. Splitting of each subset's genomic DNA was done evenly across several immunoSEQ plates. The assay was immunoSEQ multiplex PCR, and TCRdb's table has in-frame clones only and misses some. The table lists 750,000 to 1,000,000 clones, more than 85% of them singletons. Overall study results and limits: Across subsets, estimated richness was generally greater for naive than for memory populations.

CDR3 length: 17 amino acids. Germline values: CDR1 MDHEN, CDR2 SYDVKM. The V end lost 1 base, the J end lost 0 bases, and 16 bases lay between the germline ends. This chain joins TRBV28 and TRBJ2-7; D remains ambiguous. The TCR originated in a young man in good health. Material for sequencing was naive CD8+ T cells sorted from blood. The CDR3 coding sequence is TGTGCCAGCAGTTTATTTTACGTTGGTCAGAGCTCCTACGAGCAGTACTTC. Amino acids: CASSLFYVGQSSYEQYF.